This T cell receptor beta chain is drawn from a study of blood T cell repertoires in COVID-19. V shed 2 bases and J 6 bases; nucleotides not matched to a gene: 5. The germline V gene encodes CDR1 LNHDA and CDR2 SQIVND (reference sequence). The CDR3 extends over 15 amino acids. Using immunoSEQ multiplex PCR, the repertoire was profiled, and TCRdb retains in-frame clones only, with some absent. Of about 260,000 clones in the sample, under 90% are singletons; the top ten hold approximately 9%. This receptor was identified in a human donor in a cohort sampled during active COVID-19. The rearrangement uses TRBV19 and TRBJ1-5; 9 bases match TRBD1. The specimen was peripheral blood. In nucleotides, the CDR3 is TGTGCCAGTAGTATAACAGGGGGCGCGATTCAGCCCCAGCATTTT. Its translation is CASSITGGAIQPQHF. Full variable domain (outside the CDR3, taken from reference TRBV19 and TRBJ1-5): DGGITQSPKYLFRKEGQNVTLSCEQNLNHDAMYWYRQDPGQGLRLIYYSQIVNDFQKGDIAEGYSVSREKKESFPLTVTSAQKNPTAFYLCASSITGGAIQPQHFGDGTRLSIL.